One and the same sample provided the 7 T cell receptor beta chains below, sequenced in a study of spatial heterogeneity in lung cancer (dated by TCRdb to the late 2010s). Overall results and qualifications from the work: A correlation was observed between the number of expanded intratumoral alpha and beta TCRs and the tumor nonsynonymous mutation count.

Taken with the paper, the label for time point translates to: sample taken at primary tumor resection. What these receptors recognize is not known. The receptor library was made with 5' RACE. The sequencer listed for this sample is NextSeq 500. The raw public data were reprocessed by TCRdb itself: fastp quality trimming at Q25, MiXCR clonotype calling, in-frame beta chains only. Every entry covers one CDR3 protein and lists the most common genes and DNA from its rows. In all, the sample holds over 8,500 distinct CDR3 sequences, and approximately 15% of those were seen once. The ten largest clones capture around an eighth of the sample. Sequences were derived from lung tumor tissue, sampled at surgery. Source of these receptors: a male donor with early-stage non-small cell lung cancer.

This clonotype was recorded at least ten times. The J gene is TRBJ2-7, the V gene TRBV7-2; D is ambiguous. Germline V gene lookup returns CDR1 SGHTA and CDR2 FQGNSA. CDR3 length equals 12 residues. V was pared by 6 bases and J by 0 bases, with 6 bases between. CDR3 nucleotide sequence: TGTGCCAGCAGAGGAAGCTCCTACGAGCAGTACTTC. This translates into CASRGSSYEQYF.

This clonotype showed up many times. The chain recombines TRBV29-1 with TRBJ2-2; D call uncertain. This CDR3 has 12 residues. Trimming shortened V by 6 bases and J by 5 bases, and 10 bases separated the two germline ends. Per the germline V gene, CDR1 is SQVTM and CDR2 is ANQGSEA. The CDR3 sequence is CSVKGVTGELFF. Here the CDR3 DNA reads TGCAGCGTAAAAGGTGTGACCGGGGAGCTGTTTTTT.

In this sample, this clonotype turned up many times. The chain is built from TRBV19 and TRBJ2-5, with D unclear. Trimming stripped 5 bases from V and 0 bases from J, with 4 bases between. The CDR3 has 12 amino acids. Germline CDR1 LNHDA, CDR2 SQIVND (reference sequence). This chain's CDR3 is CASSPHQETQYF. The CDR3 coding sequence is TGTGCCAGTAGTCCCCACCAAGAGACCCAGTACTTC.

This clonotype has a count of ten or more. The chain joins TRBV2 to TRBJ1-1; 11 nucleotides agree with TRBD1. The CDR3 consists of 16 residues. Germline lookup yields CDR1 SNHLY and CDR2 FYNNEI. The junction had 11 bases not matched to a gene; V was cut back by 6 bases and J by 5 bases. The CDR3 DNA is TGTGCCAGCAGGAAAGTGGGACAGGGGGAGGGGACTGAAGCTTTCTTT. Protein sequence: CASRKVGQGEGTEAFF.

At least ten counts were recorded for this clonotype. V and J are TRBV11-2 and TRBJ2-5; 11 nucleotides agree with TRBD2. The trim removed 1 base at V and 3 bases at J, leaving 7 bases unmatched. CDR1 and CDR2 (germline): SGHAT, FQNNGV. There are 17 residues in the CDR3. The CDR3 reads CASSLGYSGRAEETQYF. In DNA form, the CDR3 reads TGTGCCAGCAGCTTAGGATATAGCGGGAGGGCCGAAGAGACCCAGTACTTC.

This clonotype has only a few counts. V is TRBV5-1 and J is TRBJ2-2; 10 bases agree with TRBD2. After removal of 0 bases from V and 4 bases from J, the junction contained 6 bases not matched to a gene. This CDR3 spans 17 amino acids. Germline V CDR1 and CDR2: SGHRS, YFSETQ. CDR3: CASSLVKAGGPTGELFF. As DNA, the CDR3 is TGCGCCAGCAGCTTGGTTAAAGCGGGAGGGCCCACCGGGGAGCTGTTTTTT.

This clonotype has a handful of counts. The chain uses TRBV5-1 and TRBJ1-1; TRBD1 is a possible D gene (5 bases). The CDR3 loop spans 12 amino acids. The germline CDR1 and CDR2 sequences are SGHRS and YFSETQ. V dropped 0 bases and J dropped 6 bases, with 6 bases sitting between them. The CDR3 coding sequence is TGCGCCAGCAGCTTGGAGGGGCCTGAAGCTTTCTTT. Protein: CASSLEGPEAFF.